This T cell receptor (beta chain) was found in a study of neurological immune-mediated disorders. 5'RACE generated cDNA with 10-nucleotide random UMIs. Sequencing runs each yielded over 170 million TCR-beta sequences from 15-18 subjects. MiXCR, run by TCRdb on the 5' RACE reads, gives a single entry per CDR3 protein. In the table there are 40,000 to 50,000 distinct CDR3 sequences, roughly 2.5% of which are singletons. There are many counts of this clonotype. The target antigen is unknown. Germline V gene data show CDR1 as SEHNR and CDR2 as FQNEAQ (reference sequence). V was trimmed by 5 bases and J by 2 bases, leaving 12 bases between them. The CDR3 sequence is 15 residues long. General study points: TCR-beta repertoires seemed private in all groups, with no expanded CDR3 amino acid sequences shared. The greatest TCR clonal expansion appeared in HTLV-1-associated myelopathy and the smallest, falling below healthy controls, in multiple sclerosis.

J is TRBJ2-2 and V is TRBV7-9; D is undetermined. The clonotype was recovered from a man aged 25-40 years with multiple sclerosis. The sequencing input was PBMCs. CDR3 DNA sequence: TGTGCCAGCAGCGTGGGCCGGCAAAACACCGGGGAGCTGTTTTTT. Its protein is CASSVGRQNTGELFF.